This T cell receptor beta chain is drawn from a study of cytomegalovirus exposure and HLA in healthy donors. The V end lost 3 bases, the J end lost 7 bases, and 15 bases lay between the germline ends. The CDR3 extends over 14 amino acids. Germline V lookup: CDR1 GTSNPN, CDR2 SVGIG (reference sequence). The PCR contained 60 Vbeta and 13 Jbeta primers. Produced via immunoSEQ multiplex PCR; TCRdb's table is partial and in-frame only. The repertoire includes under 200,000 clones, around 80% of them detected once, and around 3.2% sits in the top ten. The V and J genes are TRBV30 and TRBJ2-2; D is perhaps TRBD1 (5 bases). Sequencing used PBMCs. This TCR derives from a woman aged 45 to 65 in good health and CMV-seropositive. The CDR3 reads CAWSQTVNGGELFF. In nucleotides, the CDR3 is TGTGCCTGGAGCCAGACAGTGAACGGCGGGGAGCTGTTTTTT.